The 12 T cell receptor beta chains in this list originate from one sample, sequenced in a study of blood T cell repertoires in COVID-19. Clones were read by immunoSEQ multiplex PCR, and TCRdb kept only the in-frame ones, dropping some. The sample lists a few hundred thousand clones, 84% occurring once. The sequenced sample was PBMCs or T cells enriched from blood (not recorded which). The receptors shown here come from a man aged 50 to 59 who had recovered from COVID-19.

The genes are TRBV29-1 and TRBJ2-1, with 10 bases aligning to TRBD2. The CDR3 loop spans 12 amino acids. The trim removed 6 bases at V and 8 bases at J, leaving 4 bases unmatched. The germline V gene encodes CDR1 SQVTM and CDR2 ANQGSEA. CDR3 residues: CSVLAGRDEQFF. The CDR3, as DNA: TGCAGCGTACTAGCGGGGCGGGATGAGCAGTTCTTC.

V usage is TRBV28 and J usage is TRBJ1-6; perhaps TRBD1 as D (6 bases). CDR1 and CDR2 from the germline V gene are MDHEN and SYDVKM. V lost 4 bases and J 5 bases, leaving 9 bases between the germline ends. CDR3 length: 14 amino acids. The CDR3 DNA reads TGTGCCAGCAGTTCCAGGGGCCATAATTCACCCCTCCACTTT. This codes for CASSSRGHNSPLHF.

The rearrangement joins TRBV5-6 to TRBJ1-2; no clear D gene. Germline V CDR1 and CDR2: SGHDT, YYEEEE. The CDR3 contains 14 residues. V was pared by 5 bases and J by 4 bases, with 15 bases between. The CDR3 sequence is CASSIQASPYGYTF. The CDR3 DNA sequence: TGTGCCAGCAGTATTCAGGCGAGCCCCTATGGCTACACCTTC.

The chain joins TRBV19 to TRBJ2-1; 8 bases line up with TRBD1. The CDR3 has 15 residues. Trimming removed 8 bases from V and 7 bases from J; junction bases left unmatched: 13. Germline V gene lookup returns CDR1 LNHDA and CDR2 SQIVND (reference sequence). In nucleotides, the CDR3 is TGTGCCAGTTGGACCGGGACAGGCGTGAAAAATGAGCAGTTCTTC. It encodes CASWTGTGVKNEQFF.

V usage is TRBV19 and J usage is TRBJ1-5, with 7 bases lining up with TRBD1. CDR1 LNHDA and CDR2 SQIVND come from the germline V gene (reference sequence). The CDR3 extends over 15 amino acids. Trimming removed 7 bases from V and 0 bases from J; junction bases left unmatched: 6. The CDR3 nucleotides read TGTGCCAGTAACCCCGGGACAGTTAGCAATCAGCCCCAGCATTTT. This codes for CASNPGTVSNQPQHF.

The rearrangement uses TRBV11-1 and TRBJ1-2, with 7 bases lining up with TRBD1. Trimming cost V 5 bases and J 3 bases; bases outside gene matches: 6. The CDR3 extends over 14 amino acids. Germline CDR1 and CDR2: SGHAT and FQDESV (reference sequence). As DNA, the CDR3 is TGTGCCAGCAGCGCCTCACAGGGGTACTATGGCTACACCTTC. This codes for CASSASQGYYGYTF.

The rearrangement uses TRBV19 and TRBJ1-3; no firm D call. The V end was cut by 6 bases, the J end by 0 bases, with 9 bases between. The CDR3 spans 14 residues. From germline, CDR1 is LNHDA and CDR2 SQIVND (reference sequence). The CDR3 DNA sequence: TGTGCCAGTAGCGCCCGGTCCTCTGGAAACACCATATATTTT. Translation gives CASSARSSGNTIYF.

The chain combines TRBV7-2 with TRBJ2-5, with 13 bases lining up with TRBD2. The CDR3 sequence is 16 residues long. The J segment lost 7 bases and the V segment lost 8 bases, leaving 13 bases of the junction unmatched. In germline, CDR1 is SGHTA, CDR2 FQGNSA. The CDR3 nucleotides read TGTGCCAGCGACCTACTCGGGACTAGCGGGACTGGGACCCAGTACTTC. It encodes CASDLLGTSGTGTQYF.

This chain connects TRBV4-3 to TRBJ2-3; 7 positions agree with TRBD1. The CDR3 consists of 14 residues. The V and J ends lost 4 bases and 2 bases, in that order; junction bases with no gene match: 3. Germline lookup yields CDR1 LGHNA and CDR2 YSLEER. The CDR3 coding sequence is TGCGCCAGCAGCCTTGACAGGGACACAGATACGCAGTATTTT. Its protein product is CASSLDRDTDTQYF.

The table lists this clone with a few counts. This chain joins TRBV5-4 and TRBJ1-1; TRBD1 matches 9 bases. The CDR3 loop spans 14 amino acids. CDR1 is SGHNT, CDR2 YYREEE, per germline (reference sequence). V lost 4 bases to trimming and J lost 8 bases; unmatched junction nucleotides: 9. The CDR3 is CASSPTGGHPEAFF. The CDR3 region has the DNA TGTGCCAGCAGCCCTACAGGGGGCCACCCCGAAGCTTTCTTT.

V is TRBV19 and J is TRBJ2-6; no definite D call. Germline values: CDR1 LNHDA, CDR2 SQIVND (reference sequence). The CDR3 is made up of 16 amino acids. V lost 3 bases, J lost 1 base, and 10 bases lay in between. CDR3 sequence: CASSILRSSGANVLTF. The CDR3 bases are TGTGCCAGTAGTATCCTTCGGAGTTCTGGGGCCAACGTCCTGACTTTC.

The chain combines TRBV7-3 with TRBJ2-2; no definite D call. The CDR3 contains 12 residues. Germline V gene sequence: CDR1 SGHTA, CDR2 FQGTGA. The V end was cut by 1 base, the J end by 6 bases, with 3 bases between. In DNA form, the CDR3 reads TGTGCCAGCAGCTTAAGAGCCGGGGAGCTGTTTTTT. Amino acids: CASSLRAGELFF.